This TCR beta chain stems from a study of shared clonotypes between healthy human individuals. The study, taken as a whole, reports: Incompleteness in sorted-subset sequencing, despite large depth, was shown by rarefaction.

This table comes from immunoSEQ multiplex PCR, and its TCRdb copy is limited to in-frame clones, with some not included. Of over a million clones listed, 98% were seen once; the top ten hold about 0.35%. Note on this clone: The antigen is undetermined. The same CDR3 can be traced to other DNA sequences in this sample.

The CDR3 sequence is 15 residues long. CDR1 and CDR2 from the germline V gene are SQVTM and ANQGSEA. Trimming at V came to 4 bases and at J to 1 base, leaving 4 bases not matched to a gene. The chain couples TRBV29-1 to TRBJ2-1; 10 bases fit TRBD1. The clonotype originates from a man in his thirties or forties in good health. Source material: naive CD4+ T cells sorted from blood. Subset reported: CD45RA+ positively selected. CDR3 sequence reads: CSVGQGAGSYNEQFF. The CDR3 nucleotides read TGCAGCGTTGGACAGGGGGCGGGATCCTACAATGAGCAGTTCTTC.